This T cell receptor beta chain was captured by sequencing in a study of blood T cell repertoires in COVID-19. Study context: There were acute and convalescent COVID-19 samples, and they came from the United States, Italy and Spain. Nucleic acid was either cDNA or gDNA, and it came from T cells, B-cell-depleted T cells, or PBMCs.

As processed by the authors: Estimation of nucleated cell counts relied on the amplification of reference gene primers. The table came from immunoSEQ multiplex PCR; TCRdb's copy has only in-frame clones and leaves some out. V and J calls and clone size are those listed in that table; D and trimming were worked out from the DNA. In the table there are 200,000 to 250,000 clones, under 90% of which are singletons. The TCR originated in a woman in her fifties or sixties who had recovered from COVID-19. Sequenced input: peripheral blood.

CDR3: CATSSGGAIYNEQFF. The CDR3 bases are TGTGCCACTTCTAGCGGGGGGGCGATATACAATGAGCAGTTCTTC. The J gene is TRBJ2-1, the V gene TRBV19, with 12 nucleotides matching TRBD2. This CDR3 is 15 amino acids long. Germline CDR1 reads LNHDA; CDR2 reads SQIVND (reference sequence). Trimming took 10 bases from V and 4 from J; bases not matched to a gene: 8.